This T cell receptor beta chain was obtained from a study of cytomegalovirus exposure and HLA in healthy donors. Study as a whole: Counted in an early data release were some 81 million unique TCRs from HLA-typed donors. Study-wide results and limits: Within a later analysis, the majority of CMV-associated TCR beta chains appeared HLA-restricted.

60 Vbeta and 13 Jbeta primers were used in PCR. Generated by immunoSEQ multiplex PCR, the TCRdb table keeps only in-frame clones and is missing some. Of about 160,000 clones detected, roughly four fifths appear once; the ten largest clones hold 1.5% to 1.7%. Germline loops: CDR1 LNHDA, CDR2 SQIVND (reference sequence). The V end lost 5 bases, the J end lost 7 bases, and 14 bases lay between the germline ends. The CDR3 extends over 14 amino acids. Concerning this clone: Its matching antigen is unknown.

The V and J genes are TRBV19 and TRBJ1-4; D is unclear. The sequence was collected from a man aged 40-49 years in good health and CMV-seronegative. The sequencing input was PBMCs. The CDR3 here is CASSPGLDPEKLFF. The CDR3 DNA follows: TGTGCCAGTAGTCCAGGCCTTGATCCTGAAAAACTGTTTTTT.